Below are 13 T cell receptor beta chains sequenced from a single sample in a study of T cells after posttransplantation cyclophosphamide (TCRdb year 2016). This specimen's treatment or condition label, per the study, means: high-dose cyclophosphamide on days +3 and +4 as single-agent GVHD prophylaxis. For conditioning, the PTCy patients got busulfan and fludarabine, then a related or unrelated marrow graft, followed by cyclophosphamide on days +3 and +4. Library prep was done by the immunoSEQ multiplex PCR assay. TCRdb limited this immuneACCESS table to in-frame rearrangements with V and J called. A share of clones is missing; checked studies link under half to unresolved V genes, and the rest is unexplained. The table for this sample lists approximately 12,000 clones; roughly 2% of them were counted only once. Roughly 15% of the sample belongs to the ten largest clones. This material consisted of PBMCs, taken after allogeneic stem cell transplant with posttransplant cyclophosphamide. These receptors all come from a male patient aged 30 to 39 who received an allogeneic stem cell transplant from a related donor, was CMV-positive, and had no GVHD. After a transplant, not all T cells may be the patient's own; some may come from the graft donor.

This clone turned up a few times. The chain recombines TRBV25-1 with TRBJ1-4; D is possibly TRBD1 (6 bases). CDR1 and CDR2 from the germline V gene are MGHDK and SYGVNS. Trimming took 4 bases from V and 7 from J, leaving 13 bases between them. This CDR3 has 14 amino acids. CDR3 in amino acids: CASSGSRGIEKLFF. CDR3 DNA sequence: TGTGCCAGCAGTGGGAGCAGGGGAATTGAAAAACTGTTTTTT.

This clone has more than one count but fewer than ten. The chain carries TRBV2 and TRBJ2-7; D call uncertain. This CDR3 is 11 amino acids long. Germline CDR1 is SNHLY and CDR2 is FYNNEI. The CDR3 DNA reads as TGTGCCAGCAGTGAACACGCTGGTAGAGTGGTC. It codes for CASSEHAGRVV.

This chain's CDR3 is CASSQRVTSGSGTGELFF. CDR3 nucleotide sequence: TGCGCCAGCAGCCAGAGGGTGACTAGCGGGAGTGGCACCGGGGAGCTGTTTTTT. This chain joins TRBV4-1 and TRBJ2-2, with TRBD2 identical over 12 bases. Germline V gene data show CDR1 as MGHRA and CDR2 as YSYEKL. The V segment lost 3 bases and the J segment 4 bases; nucleotides outside the gene matches: 9. The CDR3 runs 18 residues.

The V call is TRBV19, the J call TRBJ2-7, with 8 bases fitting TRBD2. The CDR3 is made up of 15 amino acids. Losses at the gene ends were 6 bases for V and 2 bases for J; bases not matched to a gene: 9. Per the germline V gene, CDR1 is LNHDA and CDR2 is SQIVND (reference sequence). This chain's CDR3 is CASSRLATGTYEQYF. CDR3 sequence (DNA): TGTGCCAGTAGCAGACTAGCGACAGGTACCTACGAGCAGTACTTC.

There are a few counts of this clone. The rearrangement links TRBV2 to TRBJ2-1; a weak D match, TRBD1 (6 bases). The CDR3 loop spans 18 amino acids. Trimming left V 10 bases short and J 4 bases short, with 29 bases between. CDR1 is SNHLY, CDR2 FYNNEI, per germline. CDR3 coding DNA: TGTGCCACCTCTTCGCGAGGACAGCACAAGCCCCGATACAATGAGCAGTTCTTC. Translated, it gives CATSSRGQHKPRYNEQFF.

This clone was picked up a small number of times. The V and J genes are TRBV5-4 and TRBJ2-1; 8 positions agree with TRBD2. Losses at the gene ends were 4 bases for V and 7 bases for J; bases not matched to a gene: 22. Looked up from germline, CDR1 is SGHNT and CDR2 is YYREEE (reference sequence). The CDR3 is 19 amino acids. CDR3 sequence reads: CASSGGLGGGGLHGNEQFF. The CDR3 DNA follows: TGTGCCAGCAGCGGGGGACTAGGTGGGGGAGGTTTACACGGTAATGAGCAGTTCTTC.

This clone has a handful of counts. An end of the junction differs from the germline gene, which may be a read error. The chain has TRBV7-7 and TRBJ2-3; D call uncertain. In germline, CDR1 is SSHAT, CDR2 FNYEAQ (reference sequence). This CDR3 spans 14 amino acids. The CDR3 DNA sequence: TGTGCTAGCAGAGCTTCAGGAACCACAGATACGCAGTATTTT. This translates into CASRASGTTDTQYF.

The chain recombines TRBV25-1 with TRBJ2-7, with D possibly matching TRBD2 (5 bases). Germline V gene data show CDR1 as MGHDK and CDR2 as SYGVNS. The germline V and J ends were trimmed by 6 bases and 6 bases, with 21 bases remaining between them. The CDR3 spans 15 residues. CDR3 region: CASRENSPGFGEQYF. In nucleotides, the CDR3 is TGTGCCAGCAGGGAGAATAGCCCGGGGTTTGGCGAGCAGTACTTC.

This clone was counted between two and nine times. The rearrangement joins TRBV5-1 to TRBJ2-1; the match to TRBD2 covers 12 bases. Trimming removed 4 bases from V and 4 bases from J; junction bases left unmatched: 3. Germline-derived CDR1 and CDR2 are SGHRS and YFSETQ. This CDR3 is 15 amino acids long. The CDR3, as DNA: TGCGCCAGCAGCCGGCTAGCGGGAGGGTACAATGAGCAGTTCTTC. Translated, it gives CASSRLAGGYNEQFF.

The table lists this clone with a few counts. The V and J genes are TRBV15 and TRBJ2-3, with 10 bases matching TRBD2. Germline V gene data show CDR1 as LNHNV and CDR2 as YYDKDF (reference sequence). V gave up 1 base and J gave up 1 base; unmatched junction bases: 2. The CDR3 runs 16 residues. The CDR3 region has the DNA TGTGCCACCAGCAGAGGAGGACTAGCGGGCACAGATACGCAGTATTTT. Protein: CATSRGGLAGTDTQYF.

CDR3 bases: TGTGCCAGCACGGGGATGGGTACGCAGTATTTT. Translation: CASTGMGTQYF. The chain has TRBV7-6 and TRBJ2-3; the D gene is possibly TRBD2 (5 bases). Looked up from germline, CDR1 is SGHVS and CDR2 is FNYEAQ. Deletions cut 7 bases from V and 8 bases from J, with 10 bases between. The CDR3 extends over 11 amino acids.

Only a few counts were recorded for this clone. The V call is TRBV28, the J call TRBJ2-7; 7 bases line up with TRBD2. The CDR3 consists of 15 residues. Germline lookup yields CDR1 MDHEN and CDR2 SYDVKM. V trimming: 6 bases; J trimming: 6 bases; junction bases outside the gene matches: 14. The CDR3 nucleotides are TGTGCCAGCAGCCTTGTCTCCGGGGAGGGGTTCGAGCAGTACTTC. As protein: CASSLVSGEGFEQYF.

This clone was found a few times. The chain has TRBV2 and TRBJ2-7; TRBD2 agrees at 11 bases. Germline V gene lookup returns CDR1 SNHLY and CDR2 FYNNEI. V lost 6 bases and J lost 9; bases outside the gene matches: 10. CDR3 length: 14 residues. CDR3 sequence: CASSRPGLAAGQYF. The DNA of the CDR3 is TGTGCCAGCAGCCGCCCGGGACTAGCGGCTGGGCAGTACTTC.